This is a list of T cell receptor beta chains from one sample in a study of control samples from healthy donors and cancer patients. The method was immunoSEQ multiplex PCR; TCRdb's version includes in-frame clones alone and lacks a portion of them. Of 150,000 to 200,000 clones in the sample, around 91% are singletons; the top ten hold approximately 1.4%. Sequenced: blood. The receptors derive from a woman aged 45 to 65 in good health. CDR3s include the opening cysteine and the closing phenylalanine or tryptophan. A D gene is named only where the DNA matches it firmly. Some rows mark clone size as missing; the rest say once, few, many or name a class of expanded clone.

j_call,d_call,v_call,cdr3_length,clone_size,cdr3_nt,cdr3_aa
TRBJ1-1,TRBD1,TRBV14,13,NA,TGTGCCAGCAGCCTCCAAGGGACAGGAAGAACTTTCTTT,CASSLQGTGRTFF
TRBJ1-2,NA,TRBV7-9,14,once,TGTGCCAGCAGCTGGGACGGGATAATCTATGGCTACACCTTC,CASSWDGIIYGYTF
TRBJ2-7,NA,TRBV30,13,NA,TGTGCCTGGAGTAAGCAGGGACGCTACGAGCAGTACTTC,CAWSKQGRYEQYF
TRBJ2-5,NA,TRBV18,14,NA,TGTGCCAGCTCACCTCTTACCAGTGCCGAGACCCAGTACTTC,CASSPLTSAETQYF
TRBJ2-7,TRBD2,TRBV6-6,14,NA,TGTGCCAGCAGTTCAACTAGCGGGGCCTACGAGCAGTACTTC,CASSSTSGAYEQYF
TRBJ1-2,NA,TRBV11-1,13,NA,TGTGCCAGCAGCTTAGCTGTTAACTATGGCTACACCTTC,CASSLAVNYGYTF
TRBJ2-7,NA,TRBV7-9,13,once,TGTGCCAGCAGCACGGGAGCCACCTACGAGCAGTACTTC,CASSTGATYEQYF
TRBJ2-1,TRBD1,TRBV7-3,14,NA,TGTGCCAGCAGCTTAGGACAGGGGGAGGGTGAGCAGTTCTTC,CASSLGQGEGEQFF
TRBJ2-4,NA,TRBV24-1,15,NA,TGTGCCACCAGTGATACCGTCGCGACCAGGGACATTCAGTACTTC,CATSDTVATRDIQYF
TRBJ2-1,TRBD2,TRBV6-2/TRBV6-3,15,NA,TGTGCCAGCAGTTCGGCGGGGGGAAATTACAATGAGCAGTTCTTC,CASSSAGGNYNEQFF
TRBJ1-2,NA,TRBV28,13,NA,TGTGCCAGCAGGGACGCCTTCGTGAACGGCTACACCTTC,CASRDAFVNGYTF
TRBJ1-1,NA,TRBV6-5,15,NA,TGTGCCAGCAGGGGCACAACGGCAGTTAATTCTGAAGCTTTCTTT,CASRGTTAVNSEAFF
TRBJ2-2,TRBD1,TRBV7-6,13,few,TGTGCCAGCAGCCGGACAGGGACCGGGGAGCTGTTTTTT,CASSRTGTGELFF
TRBJ2-1,TRBD2,TRBV20-1,15,NA,TGCAGTGCTAGTCTCCCGCTAGCGGGATACAATGAGCAGTTCTTC,CSASLPLAGYNEQFF
TRBJ1-5,NA,TRBV6-2/TRBV6-3,13,NA,TGTGCCAGCAGTTTCAGCTTCAATCAGCCCCAGCATTTT,CASSFSFNQPQHF
TRBJ2-1,NA,TRBV19,12,NA,TGTGCCAGTACTGCAGGGCGGGATGAGCAGTTCTTC,CASTAGRDEQFF
TRBJ2-5,TRBD2,TRBV9,12,NA,TGTGCCAGCAGCGCGGGGGGGGAGACCCAGTACTTC,CASSAGGETQYF
TRBJ2-6,NA,TRBV28,17,NA,TGTGCCAGCACCTCCGGGAGGGGGCTCTCTGGGGCCAACGTCCTGACTTTC,CASTSGRGLSGANVLTF
TRBJ2-3,TRBD1,TRBV13,18,NA,TGTGCCAGCAGCTTCCCTAGACAGGGGTCGGTTCACACGGATACGCAGTATTTT,CASSFPRQGSVHTDTQYF
TRBJ2-7,NA,TRBV9,14,NA,TGTGCCAGCAGCCCGTCCCGGGAATCCTACGAGCAGTACTTC,CASSPSRESYEQYF
TRBJ1-3,TRBD1,TRBV27,13,NA,TGTGCCAGCGGGACAGGGCTTGGAAACACCATATATTTT,CASGTGLGNTIYF
TRBJ2-7,NA,TRBV15,15,NA,TGTGCCACCAGCAGAGATCTGGTCGATACTTACGAGCAGTACTTC,CATSRDLVDTYEQYF
TRBJ1-4,NA,TRBV27,14,NA,TGTGCCAGCAGTTTCAGGGGACGAGGTGAAAAACTGTTTTTT,CASSFRGRGEKLFF
TRBJ2-3,NA,TRBV7-2,15,once,TGTGCCAGCAGCCGGAGACTGGTCGAGCCGGATACGCAGTATTTT,CASSRRLVEPDTQYF
TRBJ2-7,TRBD2,TRBV5-6,15,NA,TGTGCCAGCAGCCGTCTAGCGGGAGGCACCTACGAGCAGTACTTC,CASSRLAGGTYEQYF
TRBJ1-6,NA,TRBV27,13,NA,TGTGCCAGCAGTGACATACAGGGCCGGCCCCTCCACTTT,CASSDIQGRPLHF
TRBJ1-2,NA,TRBV9,15,NA,TGTGCCAGCAGCGGAGGACAGCATATGCCCTATGGCTACACCTTC,CASSGGQHMPYGYTF
TRBJ2-1,NA,TRBV2,15,NA,TGTGCCAGCAAGAATCGACAAAGCTCCTACAATGAGCAGTTCTTC,CASKNRQSSYNEQFF
TRBJ2-2,TRBD2,TRBV6-5,16,NA,TGTGCCAGCAGTTACTCGCCTAGCGGGAACACCGGGGAGCTGTTTTTT,CASSYSPSGNTGELFF
TRBJ2-5,TRBD1,TRBV7-3,15,NA,TGTGCCAGCAGCTTAACCGGGACAGGTCAAGAGACCCAGTACTTC,CASSLTGTGQETQYF
TRBJ1-2,NA,TRBV4-3,13,NA,TGCGCCAGCAGCCAAGATCAGGGCTATGGCTACACCTTC,CASSQDQGYGYTF
TRBJ1-1,NA,TRBV5-1,13,NA,TGCGCCAGCAGCCCCCAAGTTAACACTGAAGCTTTCTTT,CASSPQVNTEAFF
TRBJ1-2,NA,TRBV10-3,13,NA,TGTGCCGCAAGACGGCCAGCTAACTATGGCTACACCTTC,CAARRPANYGYTF
TRBJ1-2,TRBD1,TRBV11-1,13,NA,TGTGCCAGCAGCACTGGACAGGGGTATGGCTACACCTTC,CASSTGQGYGYTF
TRBJ1-4,NA,TRBV5-4,15,NA,TGTGCCAGCAGCTTGTATGGGACCGGTGGGGAAAAACTGTTTTTT,CASSLYGTGGEKLFF
TRBJ1-2,NA,TRBV5-1,14,NA,TGCGCCAGCAGCTTTGGGTCCGGACGGGATGGCTACACCTTC,CASSFGSGRDGYTF
TRBJ2-1,NA,TRBV28,11,NA,TGTGCCAGCAGTTTACAACAGGGTCAGTTCTTC,CASSLQQGQFF
TRBJ2-5,TRBD2,TRBV6-2/TRBV6-3,19,NA,TGTGCCAGCAGTTACTCGTGGACTAGCGGGAGGGGGTGGTGCGAGACCCAGTACTTC,CASSYSWTSGRGWCETQYF
TRBJ1-4,NA,TRBV30,16,NA,TGTGCCTGGAGTTGGGGGCAGGGGACGGCTAATGAAAAACTGTTTTTT,CAWSWGQGTANEKLFF
TRBJ1-4,NA,TRBV25-1,14,NA,TGTGCCAGCAGTGAAGAATCAACTAATGAAAAACTGTTTTTT,CASSEESTNEKLFF
TRBJ2-5,TRBD2,TRBV4-3,17,NA,TGCGCCAGCAGCCAAGATCGACTAGCGGGGGGCCAAGAGACCCAGTACTTC,CASSQDRLAGGQETQYF
TRBJ2-5,NA,TRBV7-3,13,NA,TGTGCCAGCAGCCCGGGGGTTGGGGAGACCCAGTACTTC,CASSPGVGETQYF
TRBJ1-2,TRBD1,TRBV6-2/TRBV6-3,14,NA,TGTGCCAGCAGTACAGGGGCCCGAGACTATGGCTACACCTTC,CASSTGARDYGYTF
TRBJ1-5,TRBD1,TRBV4-1,15,NA,TGCGCCAGCAGCCCCCAAACAGGGGGCGGTCAGCCCCAGCATTTT,CASSPQTGGGQPQHF
TRBJ1-2,NA,TRBV7-2,14,NA,TGTGCCAGCAGCTCGGATGGGGGAAGCTATGGCTACACCTTC,CASSSDGGSYGYTF
TRBJ2-1,NA,TRBV4-1,13,NA,TGCGCCAGCAAGGAGGGGATAGGCAATGAGCAGTTCTTC,CASKEGIGNEQFF
TRBJ2-7,TRBD2,TRBV5-1,17,NA,TGCGCCAGCAGCCTATCACCGGGGGGTAGTACTCCCTACGAGCAGTACTTC,CASSLSPGGSTPYEQYF
TRBJ2-5,NA,TRBV20-1,11,NA,TGCAGTGCTAGAGCTGAAGAGACCCAGTACTTC,CSARAEETQYF
TRBJ2-1,NA,TRBV7-9,16,NA,TGTGCCAGCAGCCAATCAACCACGGGCAGGGCGATTGAGCAGTTCTTC,CASSQSTTGRAIEQFF
TRBJ2-7,TRBD2,TRBV4-3,16,NA,TGCGCCAGCAGCCAAGTGGGGCCGGGGGGGCGCTACGAGCAGTACTTC,CASSQVGPGGRYEQYF
TRBJ1-1,NA,TRBV19,16,NA,TGTGCCAGTAAGGAACATGATGCTGGGGGGGGTGCTGAAGCTTTCTTT,CASKEHDAGGGAEAFF
TRBJ2-5,TRBD1,TRBV27,16,NA,TGTGCCAGCAGTCACCCGACAGGGGGGACACAAGAGACCCAGTACTTC,CASSHPTGGTQETQYF
TRBJ2-1,NA,TRBV27,16,NA,TGTGCCAGCAGTTCCCCCCGAGGTAGCTCCTACAATGAGCAGTTCTTC,CASSSPRGSSYNEQFF
TRBJ2-3,TRBD2,TRBV19,16,NA,TGTGCCAGTAGGGGACTAGCGGGATCTAGCACAGATACGCAGTATTTT,CASRGLAGSSTDTQYF
TRBJ2-7,NA,TRBV28,15,NA,TGTGCCAGCAGTCTTCCCCCGGGGGCGGGTTACGAGCAGTACTTC,CASSLPPGAGYEQYF
TRBJ1-5,TRBD1,TRBV2,15,NA,TGTGCCAGCAGTGAAGGGGGACAGGGGGATCAGCCCCAGCATTTT,CASSEGGQGDQPQHF
TRBJ2-7,NA,TRBV6-1,15,NA,TGTGCCAGCAGTGAAGCTTTCCCCGGTGTTGGGGAGCAGTACTTC,CASSEAFPGVGEQYF